The 26 T cell receptor beta chains given below trace back to one sample, sequenced in a study of blood T cell repertoires in COVID-19. Sequencing was performed with immunoSEQ multiplex PCR; in TCRdb, only in-frame clones are kept and a portion is missing. Here the sample spans approximately 150,000 clones, roughly nine tenths being singletons. Sequencing input: peripheral blood. Receptors were obtained from a human donor in a cohort sampled during active COVID-19.

The chain combines TRBV3-1 (or the pseudogene TRBV3-2) with TRBJ1-5; 8 bases fit TRBD1. Germline CDR1 reads LGHDT; CDR2 reads YNNKEL (reference sequence). Trimming removed 3 bases from V and 5 bases from J; junction bases left unmatched: 6. CDR3 size: 15 residues. In nucleotides, the CDR3 is TGTGCCAGCAGCCAGGGACAGGACAACGATCAGCCCCAGCATTTT. It specifies CASSQGQDNDQPQHF.

The CDR3 spells CASSPRGSVAQPQHF. As DNA, the CDR3 is TGTGCCAGCAGTCCACGGGGGTCCGTGGCTCAGCCCCAGCATTTT. The rearrangement joins TRBV28 to TRBJ1-5, with D possibly matching TRBD1 (5 bases). The CDR3 extends over 15 amino acids. The V and J ends lost 5 bases and 6 bases respectively, with 17 bases between them. CDR1 is MDHEN and CDR2 is SYDVKM in the germline V gene.

This clone was counted a single time. The CDR3 spells CASSQGQRSYNEQFF. The CDR3 DNA reads as TGCGCCAGCAGCCAAGGACAGCGATCCTACAATGAGCAGTTCTTC. The chain uses TRBV4-1 and TRBJ2-1; D possibly corresponds to TRBD1 (5 bases). Germline V gene lookup returns CDR1 MGHRA and CDR2 YSYEKL. The ends were cut back, 1 base at V and 1 base at J, with 8 bases in the middle. The CDR3 sequence is 15 residues long.

This sequence joins TRBV5-1 and TRBJ2-2; 7 bases are a match to TRBD1. Germline CDR1 and CDR2: SGHRS and YFSETQ. V shed 4 bases, J shed 1 base, and the junction held 4 bases outside the gene matches. CDR3 length equals 15 residues. In nucleotides, the CDR3 is TGCGCCAGCAGCACAGACAGGGTGAACACCGGGGAGCTGTTTTTT. It is translated as CASSTDRVNTGELFF.

The rearrangement uses TRBV11-2 and TRBJ2-7; TRBD2 might be the D (5 bases). The length of the CDR3 is 13 residues. V was cut by 7 bases and J by 3 bases, with 13 bases left in between. Per the germline V gene, CDR1 is SGHAT and CDR2 is FQNNGV. In DNA, the CDR3 is TGTGCCAGCACCGCCAGTGGGAGCTACGAGCAGTACTTC. Its protein is CASTASGSYEQYF.

J is TRBJ2-2 and V is TRBV9; 10 bases are shared with TRBD2. Germline V gives CDR1 SGDLS, CDR2 YYNGEE. V shed 6 bases and J 6 bases; nucleotides not matched to a gene: 8. The CDR3 is 15 amino acids. This CDR3 reads CASKPISGGAGELFF. The CDR3 DNA reads as TGTGCCAGCAAGCCCATAAGCGGGGGGGCCGGGGAGCTGTTTTTT.

V and J are TRBV5-1 and TRBJ2-3; 10 nucleotides agree with TRBD2. This CDR3 spans 15 amino acids. The V gene's germline CDR1 is SGHRS and CDR2 YFSETQ. The V segment lost 4 bases and the J segment 0 bases; nucleotides outside the gene matches: 2. DNA for the CDR3: TGCGCCAGCAGCGTACTAGCGGGGAGCACAGATACGCAGTATTTT. As protein: CASSVLAGSTDTQYF. The full variable domain, in which reference TRBV5-1 and TRBJ2-3 provide the parts outside the CDR3, is KAGVTQTPRYLIKTRGQQVTLSCSPISGHRSVSWYQQTPGQGLQFLFEYFSETQRNKGNFPGRFSGRQFSNSRSEMNVSTLELGDSALYLCASSVLAGSTDTQYFGPGTRLTVL.

V usage is TRBV29-1 and J usage is TRBJ2-1, with D maybe TRBD1 (5 bases). V lost 7 bases and J 4 bases, leaving 11 bases between the germline ends. Germline CDR1 SQVTM, CDR2 ANQGSEA. This CDR3 comprises 12 residues. In DNA, the CDR3 is TGCAGCGACAGGACCACGTACAATGAGCAGTTCTTC. Translating gives CSDRTTYNEQFF.

The gene calls are TRBV11-2 and TRBJ2-1; 8 nucleotides agree with TRBD2. Germline CDR1 and CDR2: SGHAT and FQNNGV. V was pared by 5 bases and J by 1 base, with 10 bases of the junction left unmatched. The CDR3 is 17 amino acids. Here the CDR3 DNA reads TGTGCCAGCAGCCCCCCCCGACTAGCGCTTTCCTACAATGAGCAGTTCTTC. Protein product: CASSPPRLALSYNEQFF.

The V call is TRBV7-8, the J call TRBJ1-1; TRBD1 matches at 7 bases. The CDR3 is made up of 15 amino acids. Germline CDR1 and CDR2: SGHVS and FQNEAQ. After removal of 0 bases from V and 4 bases from J, the junction contained 5 bases not matched to a gene. CDR3 DNA: TGTGCCAGCAGCTTAGCGGGGGCAGGGGGCACTGAAGCTTTCTTT. Its protein is CASSLAGAGGTEAFF.

The chain has TRBV5-5 and TRBJ1-3; D perhaps matches TRBD1 (6 bases). Trimming removed 3 bases at V and 4 bases at J, with 14 bases between. CDR1 is SGHKS, CDR2 YYEKEE, per germline (reference sequence). This CDR3 contains 15 residues. CDR3 amino acids: CASSSQGIKGNTIYF. CDR3 nucleotides: TGTGCCAGCAGCTCACAGGGAATCAAAGGAAACACCATATATTTT. Looking up the rest from reference TRBV5-5 and TRBJ1-3 gives the full variable domain: DAGVTQSPTHLIKTRGQQVTLRCSPISGHKSVSWYQQVLGQGPQFIFQYYEKEERGRGNFPDRFSARQFPNYSSELNVNALLLGDSALYLCASSSQGIKGNTIYFGEGSWLTVV.

The CDR3 protein is CASSLLDRGFTTNEKLFF. CDR3 nucleotides: TGTGCCAGCAGCTTACTTGACAGGGGATTTACAACTAATGAAAAACTGTTTTTT. V and J are TRBV7-9 and TRBJ1-4; 8 nucleotides agree with TRBD1. With 2 bases clipped from V and 0 bases from J, the junction kept 8 bases outside the gene matches. The germline V gene encodes CDR1 SEHNR and CDR2 FQNEAQ (reference sequence). There are 18 residues in the CDR3.

The chain combines TRBV18 with TRBJ2-1, with D perhaps TRBD2 (5 bases). This CDR3 has 15 amino acids. Germline-derived CDR1 and CDR2 are KGHSH and LQKENI. Trimming removed 6 bases from V and 2 bases from J, with 14 bases in between. The DNA for the CDR3 is TGTGCCAGCTCCCGAAGCGCGGGTACCTACAATGAGCAGTTCTTC. This encodes CASSRSAGTYNEQFF.

This chain uses TRBV10-3 with TRBJ1-3; D possibly corresponds to TRBD1 (5 bases). This CDR3 contains 15 residues. Per germline, CDR1 ENHRY and CDR2 SYGVKD. V lost 11 bases and J 0 bases, leaving 17 bases between the germline ends. The CDR3 coding sequence is TGTGCCGCGGGCCCGGGAGACAGCTCTGGAAACACCATATATTTT. It is translated as CAAGPGDSSGNTIYF.

The gene calls are TRBV30 and TRBJ1-3, with 8 positions matching TRBD1. CDR1 and CDR2 from the germline V gene are GTSNPN and SVGIG (reference sequence). This CDR3 comprises 15 residues. Trimming removed 4 bases from V and 0 bases from J; junction bases left unmatched: 5. CDR3 amino acids: CAWIPGQVSGNTIYF. CDR3 DNA: TGTGCCTGGATACCGGGACAGGTCTCTGGAAACACCATATATTTT. Full variable domain (missing parts from reference TRBV30 and TRBJ1-3): SQTIHQWPATLVQPVGSPLSLECTVEGTSNPNLYWYRQAAGRGLQLLFYSVGIGQISSEVPQNLSASRPQDRQFILSSKKLLLSDSGFYLCAWIPGQVSGNTIYFGEGSWLTVV.

V gene TRBV5-5 combines with J gene TRBJ2-3; the D gene is possibly TRBD2 (7 bases). V lost 2 bases to trimming and J lost 6 bases, with 13 bases between them. The CDR3 length is 14 residues. Germline V CDR1 and CDR2: SGHKS, YYEKEE (reference sequence). The CDR3 DNA is TGTGCCAGCAGCTTTGGACGGGGGGCGGATACGCAGTATTTT. Encoded protein: CASSFGRGADTQYF.

The chain links TRBV12-3 or TRBV12-4 to TRBJ1-2; the D gene is possibly TRBD1 (5 bases). This CDR3 contains 13 residues. V shed 9 bases and J shed 8 bases, with 19 bases lying between them. CDR3 in amino acids: CASTVGGTKGYTF. In DNA form, the CDR3 reads TGTGCCAGTACTGTTGGGGGGACTAAGGGCTACACCTTC.

The CDR3 loop reads CASSDSLIQGYYTF. In nucleotides, the CDR3 is TGCGCCAGCAGCGACAGCTTAATACAGGGTTACTACACCTTC. V usage is TRBV5-1 and J usage is TRBJ1-2; tentatively, D is TRBD1 (6 bases). Germline CDR1 and CDR2: SGHRS and YFSETQ. V lost 4 bases, J lost 10 bases, and 20 bases lay in between. This CDR3 has 14 amino acids.

V and J are TRBV5-8 and TRBJ1-2; D remains ambiguous. The V gene lost 6 bases and the J gene lost 5 bases, with 8 bases spanning the gap. The CDR3 contains 11 residues. Germline V gene data show CDR1 as SGHTS and CDR2 as YDEGEE. CDR3 coding DNA: TGTGCCAGCACCCGACTATATGGCTACACCTTC. Encoded protein: CASTRLYGYTF. The full variable domain, completed using reference TRBV5-8 and TRBJ1-2, is EAGVTQSPTHLIKTRGQQATLRCSPISGHTSVYWYQQALGLGLQFLLWYDEGEERNRGNFPPRFSGRQFPNYSSELNVNALELEDSALYLCASTRLYGYTFGSGTRLTVV.

The rearrangement uses TRBV12-3 or TRBV12-4 and TRBJ2-5; TRBD2 agrees at 10 bases. Germline trimming cut 3 bases from V and 11 bases from J; bases unmatched to any gene: 6. The CDR3 loop spans 13 amino acids. CDR3 loop: CASSLSSGGDQYF. The CDR3 DNA is TGTGCCAGCAGTTTGTCCAGCGGGGGGGATCAGTACTTC.

The J gene is TRBJ2-5, the V gene TRBV7-2; TRBD1 matches at 7 bases. This CDR3 spans 14 amino acids. Germline CDR1 reads SGHTA; CDR2 reads FQGNSA. The V gene end was trimmed by 6 bases and the J gene end by 4 bases; junction bases not matched to a gene: 8. The CDR3 DNA is TGTGCCAGCAGTTTTCAGGGGGTTGGAGAGACCCAGTACTTC. This encodes CASSFQGVGETQYF.

This chain connects TRBV9 to TRBJ2-5, with 9 bases matching TRBD2. From germline, CDR1 is SGDLS and CDR2 YYNGEE. Germline trimming cut 2 bases from V and 4 bases from J; bases unmatched to any gene: 6. The CDR3 sequence is 15 residues long. The CDR3 sequence: CASSVGGGARETQYF. In nucleotides, the CDR3 is TGTGCCAGCAGCGTTGGCGGGGGGGCTAGAGAGACCCAGTACTTC.

V and J are TRBV5-1 and TRBJ1-2; 11 bases fit TRBD1. Germline CDR1 is SGHRS and CDR2 is YFSETQ. The CDR3 totals 15 residues. After removal of 3 bases from V and 2 bases from J, the junction contained 3 bases not matched to a gene. This CDR3 is CASSSDRGLNYGYTF. DNA of the CDR3: TGCGCCAGCAGCTCGGACAGGGGGCTCAACTATGGCTACACCTTC.

CDR3 sequence reads: CASSPLGQSYEQYF. The CDR3 region has the DNA TGTGCCAGCTCACCCCTTGGACAGAGCTACGAGCAGTACTTC. The chain couples TRBV18 to TRBJ2-7; maybe TRBD1 (6 bases). Germline V gene lookup returns CDR1 KGHSH and CDR2 LQKENI. This CDR3 comprises 14 residues. V was shortened by 3 bases and J by 3 bases, with 12 bases between the two germline ends.

V is TRBV5-1 and J is TRBJ2-3; TRBD2 agrees at 8 bases. The CDR3 has 17 amino acids. V was pared by 4 bases and J by 1 base, with 11 bases of the junction left unmatched. Germline V gives CDR1 SGHRS, CDR2 YFSETQ. CDR3 loop: CASSPFFRAGGTDTQYF. The CDR3 nucleotides are TGCGCCAGCAGCCCTTTCTTCAGAGCGGGGGGCACAGATACGCAGTATTTT.

The chain carries TRBV19 and TRBJ1-2; TRBD1 might be the D (6 bases). Trimming removed 3 bases at V and 8 bases at J, with 19 bases between. Germline lookup yields CDR1 LNHDA and CDR2 SQIVND (reference sequence). The length of the CDR3 is 15 residues. CDR3 sequence reads: CASSILSGGVGGYTF. DNA of the CDR3: TGTGCCAGTAGTATTCTTTCGGGGGGCGTAGGCGGCTACACCTTC.